The 25 T cell receptor beta chains in this list originate from one sample, sequenced in a study of blood T cell repertoires in COVID-19. Assay used: immunoSEQ multiplex PCR; TCRdb lists only in-frame clones, some missing. Seen here are over 200,000 clones, 70% to 90% observed once, and the top ten hold approximately 8%. Sequenced material: peripheral blood. The origin of the receptors is a woman aged 45-65 years with active or convalescent COVID-19.

The V and J genes are TRBV27 and TRBJ2-7, with D perhaps TRBD2 (5 bases). The V end lost 3 bases, the J end lost 6 bases, and 6 bases lay between the germline ends. The CDR3 covers 11 residues. In germline, CDR1 is MNHEY, CDR2 SMNVEV (reference sequence). The CDR3 DNA is TGTGCCAGCAGTTTCCGGGGCGAGCAGTACTTC. Translation: CASSFRGEQYF.

The V and J genes are TRBV5-4 and TRBJ1-4; 7 bases are shared with TRBD1. V shed 4 bases and J 7 bases; nucleotides not matched to a gene: 7. Germline V gene lookup returns CDR1 SGHNT and CDR2 YYREEE (reference sequence). The CDR3 covers 14 residues. The CDR3: CASSLQGNGEKLFF. DNA for the CDR3: TGTGCCAGCAGCCTACAGGGGAATGGTGAAAAACTGTTTTTT.

This clone has only one observation. The CDR3 DNA is TGTGCCAGCAGTGAAGGGGAGGGGGTTCCAGATACGCAGTATTTT. Residues: CASSEGEGVPDTQYF. This chain connects TRBV25-1 to TRBJ2-3, with a possible D match to TRBD2 (7 bases). Per germline, CDR1 MGHDK and CDR2 SYGVNS. Trimming removed 2 bases at V and 4 bases at J, with 13 bases between. The CDR3 sequence is 15 residues long.

This rearrangement joins TRBV7-9 to TRBJ2-1; D not resolved. CDR3 length: 14 amino acids. The V gene's germline CDR1 is SEHNR and CDR2 FQNEAQ (reference sequence). Trimming shortened V by 1 base and J by 4 bases, and 8 bases separated the two germline ends. The chain's CDR3 is CASSLELDYNEQFF. CDR3 DNA sequence: TGTGCCAGCAGCTTAGAACTCGATTACAATGAGCAGTTCTTC.

The chain couples TRBV7-9 to TRBJ2-5, with D possibly matching TRBD1 (6 bases). V gave up 0 bases and J gave up 7 bases, with 12 bases separating them. This CDR3 has 14 residues. Germline CDR1 reads SEHNR; CDR2 reads FQNEAQ (reference sequence). The CDR3 here is CASSLAQGSATQYF. In nucleotides, the CDR3 is TGTGCCAGCAGCTTAGCCCAGGGGTCGGCGACCCAGTACTTC.

In DNA form, the CDR3 reads TGTGCCAGCAGCTCGTCCCCCTACGAGCAGTACTTC. Protein sequence: CASSSSPYEQYF. V gene TRBV7-2 combines with J gene TRBJ2-7; D is unclear. The CDR3 totals 12 residues. Germline CDR1 SGHTA, CDR2 FQGNSA. The ends were cut back, 4 bases at V and 2 bases at J, with 6 bases in the middle.

V gene TRBV4-1 combines with J gene TRBJ2-7, with D unresolved. The germline V and J ends were trimmed by 2 bases and 5 bases, with 10 bases remaining between them. This CDR3 contains 13 residues. The germline V gene has CDR1 MGHRA and CDR2 YSYEKL. CDR3 protein: CASSQPGRDEQYV. CDR3 bases: TGCGCCAGCAGCCAACCCGGCCGGGACGAGCAGTACGTC.

Here the CDR3 DNA reads TGCGCCAGCAGCTATGGGGGGGCACAGGGAGAAAAACTGTTTTTT. Protein: CASSYGGAQGEKLFF. The V call is TRBV5-1, the J call TRBJ1-4; D possibly corresponds to TRBD1 (6 bases). Trimming removed 3 bases from V and 8 bases from J, with 17 bases in between. From germline, CDR1 is SGHRS and CDR2 YFSETQ. The CDR3 extends over 15 amino acids.

J is TRBJ1-6 and V is TRBV3-1 (or the pseudogene TRBV3-2), with TRBD1 matching 7 bases. The V gene end was trimmed by 6 bases and the J gene end by 5 bases; junction bases not matched to a gene: 7. CDR1 is LGHDT, CDR2 YNNKEL, per germline (reference sequence). The CDR3 sequence is 15 residues long. The CDR3 loop reads CASSALGQNNSPLHF. CDR3 nucleotide sequence: TGTGCCAGCAGTGCCCTGGGACAGAATAATTCACCCCTCCACTTT.

The rearrangement links TRBV7-2 to TRBJ2-7, with TRBD2 identical over 14 bases. The junction had 3 bases not matched to a gene; V was cut back by 5 bases and J by 3 bases. The CDR3 is 15 amino acids. CDR1 is SGHTA, CDR2 FQGNSA, per germline. CDR3 DNA sequence: TGTGCCAGCAGCGAGGGACTAGCGGGGGTCTACGAGCAGTACGTC. This translates into CASSEGLAGVYEQYV.

CDR3 bases: TGTGCCAGCAGCTACGGGGCCAACGTCCTGACTTTC. It specifies CASSYGANVLTF. The chain combines TRBV2 with TRBJ2-6; D gene uncertain. The CDR3 loop spans 12 amino acids. Trimming took 6 bases from V and 4 from J, leaving 4 bases between them. Germline CDR1 reads SNHLY; CDR2 reads FYNNEI.

This chain joins TRBV4-2 and TRBJ2-3; 8 positions agree with TRBD2. CDR3 length: 17 residues. Germline CDR1 is LGHNA and CDR2 is YNFKEQ. J was trimmed by 1 base and V by 1 base; bases with no gene match: 7. CDR3 bases: TGTGCCAGCAGCCAAGTGGTTTCGGGGGGGGGCACAGATACGCAGTATTTT. It encodes CASSQVVSGGGTDTQYF.

This clone was picked up one time. This chain links TRBV7-9 with TRBJ2-2; the D is unclear. Germline CDR1 reads SEHNR; CDR2 reads FQNEAQ (reference sequence). Trimming took 5 bases from V and 3 from J, leaving 7 bases between them. The CDR3 extends over 13 amino acids. DNA of the CDR3: TGTGCCAGCAGCCCCCAGTACACCGGGGAGCTGTTTTTT. Translated, it gives CASSPQYTGELFF. The whole variable domain, filled in from reference TRBV7-9 and TRBJ2-2, reads DTGVSQNPRHKITKRGQNVTFRCDPISEHNRLYWYRQTLGQGPEFLTYFQNEAQLEKSRLLSDRFSAERPKGSFSTLEIQRTEQGDSAMYLCASSPQYTGELFFGEGSRLTVL.

The rearrangement uses TRBV27 and TRBJ2-6; D is perhaps TRBD2 (5 bases). V shed 4 bases and J shed 1 base, with 14 bases lying between them. Germline CDR1 reads MNHEY; CDR2 reads SMNVEV (reference sequence). This CDR3 is 17 amino acids long. The CDR3 DNA sequence: TGTGCCAGCAGTTCCGGACGGACTCTTTCTGGGGCCAACGTCCTGACTTTC. Translating gives CASSSGRTLSGANVLTF.

V and J are TRBV5-1 and TRBJ1-1, with no clear D. CDR1 is SGHRS and CDR2 is YFSETQ in the germline V gene. Trimming removed 3 bases at V and 2 bases at J, with 8 bases between. This CDR3 comprises 13 residues. CDR3 sequence: CASSWSGNTEAFF. The CDR3 DNA reads TGCGCCAGCAGCTGGTCCGGTAACACTGAAGCTTTCTTT.

The chain couples TRBV20-1 to TRBJ1-5; 7 positions agree with TRBD1. The CDR3 consists of 15 residues. With 3 bases clipped from V and 3 bases from J, the junction kept 8 bases outside the gene matches. Germline CDR1 DFQATT, CDR2 SNEGSKA (reference sequence). The CDR3 protein is CSASTQGQLNQPQHF. The CDR3 DNA is TGCAGTGCTAGTACCCAGGGACAGCTCAATCAGCCCCAGCATTTT.

This clone appeared a single time. The rearrangement uses TRBV2 and TRBJ2-5, with 9 bases that match TRBD2. Germline V gives CDR1 SNHLY, CDR2 FYNNEI. This CDR3 is built from 17 residues. CDR3 nucleotide sequence: TGTGCGAACGCAGTCCCGAATCGACTAGCGGTCGAAGAGACCCAGTACTTC. Translation: CANAVPNRLAVEETQYF.

The chain joins TRBV7-6 to TRBJ1-2; D possibly corresponds to TRBD1 (6 bases). CDR3 size: 15 residues. Trimming removed 5 bases at V and 6 bases at J, with 19 bases between. Germline V gives CDR1 SGHVS, CDR2 FNYEAQ. The CDR3 loop reads CASSLQVAGAHGYTF. CDR3 bases: TGTGCCAGCAGCCTCCAGGTGGCAGGGGCTCATGGCTACACCTTC.

The chain links TRBV27 to TRBJ1-4; 11 nucleotides align to TRBD1. The CDR3 spans 16 residues. After removal of 5 bases from V and 9 bases from J, the junction contained 11 bases not matched to a gene. The germline CDR1 and CDR2 sequences are MNHEY and SMNVEV (reference sequence). The CDR3 nucleotides read TGTGCCAGCAGTACCTTTAGGGGGACAGGGGGACAAAAACTGTTTTTT. This translates into CASSTFRGTGGQKLFF.

The chain has TRBV3-1 (or the pseudogene TRBV3-2) and TRBJ1-1; D might be TRBD1 (5 bases). This CDR3 comprises 16 residues. V was pared by 2 bases and J by 0 bases, with 13 bases between. Per the germline V gene, CDR1 is LGHDT and CDR2 is YNNKEL (reference sequence). In DNA, the CDR3 is TGTGCCAGCAGCCAAAGTTTAGGGGATTTGAACACTGAAGCTTTCTTT. Translated, it gives CASSQSLGDLNTEAFF.

The chain couples TRBV19 to TRBJ1-1; D is unresolved. Germline V gives CDR1 LNHDA, CDR2 SQIVND (reference sequence). There are 13 residues in the CDR3. Trimming shortened V by 5 bases and J by 4 bases, and 11 bases separated the two germline ends. The CDR3, as DNA: TGTGCCAGTAGTGCCTCTCGAGGCACTGAAGCTTTCTTT. This encodes CASSASRGTEAFF. Full variable domain (missing parts from reference TRBV19 and TRBJ1-1): DGGITQSPKYLFRKEGQNVTLSCEQNLNHDAMYWYRQDPGQGLRLIYYSQIVNDFQKGDIAEGYSVSREKKESFPLTVTSAQKNPTAFYLCASSASRGTEAFFGQGTRLTVV.

CDR3 amino acids: CASSLAPGGGNNYGYTF. The CDR3 DNA is TGTGCCAGCAGCTTAGCCCCAGGCGGGGGGAATAACTATGGCTACACCTTC. The rearrangement links TRBV7-6 to TRBJ1-2, with a possible D match to TRBD1 (5 bases). The CDR3 loop spans 17 amino acids. V was shortened by 0 bases and J by 1 base, with 15 bases between the two germline ends. Per germline, CDR1 SGHVS and CDR2 FNYEAQ.

The chain employs TRBV11-2 and TRBJ2-2; D is possibly TRBD2 (5 bases). Germline CDR1 is SGHAT and CDR2 is FQNNGV. V lost 1 base and J 10 bases, leaving 7 bases between the germline ends. This CDR3 spans 12 amino acids. CDR3 sequence (DNA): TGTGCCAGCAGCTTAGGAGGGATGGAGCTGTTTTTT. Amino acids: CASSLGGMELFF.

This rearrangement joins TRBV24-1 to TRBJ2-1, with 8 bases aligning to TRBD2. This CDR3 is built from 15 residues. The germline gives CDR1 KGHDR, CDR2 SFDVKD. The ends lost 5 bases at V and 1 base at J; junction bases unmatched: 3. CDR3 sequence: CATSGSGGSYNEQFF. The DNA for the CDR3 is TGTGCCACCAGTGGGAGCGGGGGATCCTACAATGAGCAGTTCTTC.

This clone came up a few times. The chain combines TRBV5-4 with TRBJ1-1; D ambiguous. V shed 3 bases and J shed 4 bases, with 22 bases lying between them. Looked up from germline, CDR1 is SGHNT and CDR2 is YYREEE (reference sequence). This CDR3 is built from 17 residues. For the CDR3, the DNA is TGTGCCAGCAGCTCCGAGAGACGGACTCAGCCAACCACTGAAGCTTTCTTT. Protein product: CASSSERRTQPTTEAFF.